This T cell receptor beta chain was identified during a study of blood T cell repertoires in COVID-19. As for the study in general: Samples came from the United States, Italy and Spain, spanning acute and convalescent COVID-19. Sources were T cells, B-cell-depleted T cells, or PBMCs; the material itself was cDNA or gDNA.

The ends lost 0 bases at V and 4 bases at J; junction bases unmatched: 6. The germline V gene has CDR1 SNHLY and CDR2 FYNNEI. There are 16 residues in the CDR3. Data came from immunoSEQ multiplex PCR; TCRdb stores just in-frame clones and leaves some out. The sample yields 50,000 to 55,000 clones, under 90% seen once. Seattle-derived patients entered the study during active infection and were followed longitudinally. Source material: peripheral blood. This clonotype originated in an elderly man with COVID-19, enrolled during active disease. The V and J genes are TRBV2 and TRBJ1-1, with 9 positions matching TRBD1. CDR3 nucleotides: TGTGCCAGCAGTGAAGCGCGACAGGGGGGGAGCACTGAAGCTTTCTTT. Its translation: CASSEARQGGSTEAFF.